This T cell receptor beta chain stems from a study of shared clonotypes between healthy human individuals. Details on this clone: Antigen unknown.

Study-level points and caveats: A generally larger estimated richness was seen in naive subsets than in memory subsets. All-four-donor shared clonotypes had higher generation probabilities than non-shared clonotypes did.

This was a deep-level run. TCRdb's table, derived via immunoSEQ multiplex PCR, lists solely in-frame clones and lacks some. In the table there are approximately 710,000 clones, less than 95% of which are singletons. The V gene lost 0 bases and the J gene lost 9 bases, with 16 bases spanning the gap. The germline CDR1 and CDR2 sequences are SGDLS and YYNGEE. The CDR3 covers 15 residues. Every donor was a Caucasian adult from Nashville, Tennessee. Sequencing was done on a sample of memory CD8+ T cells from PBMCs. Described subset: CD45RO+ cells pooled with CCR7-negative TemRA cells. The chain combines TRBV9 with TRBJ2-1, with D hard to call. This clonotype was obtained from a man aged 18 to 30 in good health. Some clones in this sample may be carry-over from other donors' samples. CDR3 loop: CASSVGGSLLPEQFF. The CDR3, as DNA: TGTGCCAGCAGCGTAGGGGGTAGCCTGCTGCCTGAGCAGTTCTTC.